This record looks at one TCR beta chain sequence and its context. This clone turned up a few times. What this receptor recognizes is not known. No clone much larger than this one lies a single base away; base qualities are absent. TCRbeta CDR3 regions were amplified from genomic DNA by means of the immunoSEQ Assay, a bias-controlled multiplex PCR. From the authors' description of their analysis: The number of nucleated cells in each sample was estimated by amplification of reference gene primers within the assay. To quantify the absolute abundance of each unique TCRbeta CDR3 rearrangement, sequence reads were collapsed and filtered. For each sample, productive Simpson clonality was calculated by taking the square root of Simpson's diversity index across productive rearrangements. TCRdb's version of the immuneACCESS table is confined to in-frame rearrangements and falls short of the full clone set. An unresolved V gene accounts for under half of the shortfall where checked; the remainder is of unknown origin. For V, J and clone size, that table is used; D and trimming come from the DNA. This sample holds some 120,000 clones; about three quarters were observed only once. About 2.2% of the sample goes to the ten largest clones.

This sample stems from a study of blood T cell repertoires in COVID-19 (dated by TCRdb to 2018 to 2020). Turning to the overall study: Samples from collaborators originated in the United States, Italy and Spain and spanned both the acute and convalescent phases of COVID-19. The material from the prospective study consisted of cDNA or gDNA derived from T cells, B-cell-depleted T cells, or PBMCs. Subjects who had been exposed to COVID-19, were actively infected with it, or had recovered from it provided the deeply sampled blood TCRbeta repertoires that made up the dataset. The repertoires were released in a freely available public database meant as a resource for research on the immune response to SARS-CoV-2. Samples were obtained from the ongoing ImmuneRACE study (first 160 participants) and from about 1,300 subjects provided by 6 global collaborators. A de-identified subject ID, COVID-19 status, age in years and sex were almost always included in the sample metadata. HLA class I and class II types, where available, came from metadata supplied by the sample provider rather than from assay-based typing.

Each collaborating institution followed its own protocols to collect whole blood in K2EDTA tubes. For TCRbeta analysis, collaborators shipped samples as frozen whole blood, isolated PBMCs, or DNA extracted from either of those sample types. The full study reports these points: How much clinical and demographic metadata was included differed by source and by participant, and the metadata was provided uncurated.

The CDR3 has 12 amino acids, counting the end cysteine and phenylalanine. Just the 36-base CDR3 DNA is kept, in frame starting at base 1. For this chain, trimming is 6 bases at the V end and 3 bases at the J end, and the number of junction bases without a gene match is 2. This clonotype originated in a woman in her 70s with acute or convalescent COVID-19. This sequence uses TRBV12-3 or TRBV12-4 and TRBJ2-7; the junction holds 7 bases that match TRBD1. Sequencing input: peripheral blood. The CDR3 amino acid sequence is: CASRSGGYEQYF. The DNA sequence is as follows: TGTGCCAGCAGGTCAGGGGGCTACGAGCAGTACTTC.